The 30 T cell receptor beta chains presented below share a single source sample, sequenced in a study of identical twins. TCRdb analysed the 5' RACE reads with MiXCR anew, one entry per CDR3 protein. The sample has about 340,000 distinct CDR3 sequences, roughly 9% seen once; the top ten hold roughly 8.7%. The material sequenced was naive T cells sorted from blood. The receptors shown here come from a woman aged 45-65 years in good health.

This clonotype has at least ten counts. The chain joins TRBV6-5 to TRBJ1-2; D is undetermined. The V and J ends lost 2 bases and 7 bases respectively, with 8 bases between them. The CDR3 has 12 amino acids. Germline V gene sequence: CDR1 MNHEY, CDR2 SVGAGI. This CDR3 is CASSYGGVGYTF. The CDR3 DNA follows: TGTGCCAGCAGTTACGGCGGGGTTGGCTACACCTTC.

To note about this clonotype: Since the CDR3 does not end with the conserved phenylalanine or tryptophan, this likely comes from a read error. The chain couples TRBV29-1 to TRBJ1-1; 7 positions match TRBD1. There are 11 residues in the CDR3. CDR1 SQVTM and CDR2 ANQGSEA come from the germline V gene. V was clipped by 6 bases and J by 8 bases; unmatched bases: 6. Here the CDR3 DNA reads TGCAGCGTCAGCCGGGACAGCGAAGCTTTCTGT. It yields the protein CSVSRDSEAFC.

This chain connects TRBV12-5 to TRBJ2-7, with D possibly being TRBD1 (5 bases). Between the trimmed V and J ends, which lost 2 bases and 3 bases, there was a span of 14 bases. CDR3 length: 15 residues. Germline-derived CDR1 and CDR2 are LGHNT and FRNRAP. The DNA of the CDR3 is TGTGCTAGTGGTTTGTTTGGCAGCCAGGGCTACGAGCAGTACTTC. Translation: CASGLFGSQGYEQYF.

This clonotype has ten or more counts. The chain has TRBV5-1 and TRBJ1-1, with D possibly TRBD1 on 5 matching bases. The CDR3 runs 13 residues. V lost 2 bases and J lost 3, with 8 bases in between. Germline V CDR1 and CDR2: SGHRS, YFSETQ. The DNA of the CDR3 is TGCGCCAGCAGCTTCGAGGGACACACTGAAGCTTTCTTT. It encodes CASSFEGHTEAFF.

This clonotype was seen many times. This chain uses TRBV12-3 or TRBV12-4 with TRBJ2-3; no definite D call. V gave up 5 bases and J gave up 4 bases, with 7 bases separating them. This CDR3 region has 12 residues. DNA for the CDR3: TGTGCCAGCAGTCGGGTGGCAGATACGCAGTATTTT. It encodes CASSRVADTQYF.

This rearrangement joins TRBV12-5 to TRBJ2-1; no firm D call. V was shortened by 4 bases and J by 9 bases, with 7 bases between the two germline ends. From germline, CDR1 is LGHNT and CDR2 FRNRAP. The CDR3 sequence is 11 residues long. CDR3 protein: CASGSPAEQFF. DNA of the CDR3: TGTGCTAGTGGTTCGCCCGCTGAGCAGTTCTTC.

This clonotype came up a few times. The chain links TRBV10-3 to TRBJ2-5; 12 bases fit TRBD1. V lost 6 bases and J lost 1; bases outside the gene matches: 3. Germline V gives CDR1 ENHRY, CDR2 SYGVKD. The CDR3 totals 15 residues. The CDR3 reads CAIRRDRGPQETQYF. CDR3 DNA sequence: TGTGCCATCAGGAGGGACAGGGGGCCCCAAGAGACCCAGTACTTC.

This clonotype was seen a handful of times. The rearrangement uses TRBV2 and TRBJ2-7, with 8 bases identical to TRBD1. The CDR3 spans 14 residues. Germline CDR1 is SNHLY and CDR2 is FYNNEI. Germline trimming cut 6 bases from V and 2 bases from J; bases unmatched to any gene: 6. CDR3 sequence: CASRAGQGPYEQYF. CDR3 sequence (DNA): TGTGCCAGCAGGGCCGGACAGGGACCCTACGAGCAGTACTTC.

This clonotype came up many times. The chain links TRBV4-1 to TRBJ2-5; 9 positions agree with TRBD2. Losses at the gene ends were 6 bases for V and 1 base for J; bases not matched to a gene: 6. Germline-derived CDR1 and CDR2 are MGHRA and YSYEKL. CDR3 size: 15 residues. CDR3 DNA: TGCGCCAGCAGTCCGCGGGAGGGCCGCCAAGAGACCCAGTACTTC. This encodes CASSPREGRQETQYF.

This clonotype appeared a few times. One end of the junction fails to match germline, which may point to a read error. This chain joins TRBV20-1 and TRBJ2-7; no clear D gene. Germline V gene data show CDR1 as DFQATT and CDR2 as SNEGSKA (reference sequence). The CDR3 totals 12 residues. Here the CDR3 DNA reads TGCAGTGCTAGAGATCTCTCCCACGAGCAGTACTTC. It is translated as CSARDLSHEQYF.

The chain carries TRBV7-8 and TRBJ2-2; D remains ambiguous. The CDR3 runs to 12 residues. Between the trimmed V and J ends, which lost 5 bases and 9 bases, there was a span of 10 bases. The V gene's germline CDR1 is SGHVS and CDR2 FQNEAQ. The CDR3 DNA reads as TGTGCCAGCAGCCGCGTCCCCTGGGAGCTGTTTTTT. Translation gives CASSRVPWELFF.

The CDR3 spells CASSELKSYEQYF. The DNA of the CDR3 is TGTGCCAGCAGTGAATTAAAATCCTACGAGCAGTACTTC. This chain links TRBV25-1 with TRBJ2-7, with D uncertain. Germline CDR1 reads MGHDK; CDR2 reads SYGVNS. This CDR3 contains 13 residues. Deletions cut 1 base from V and 1 base from J, with 5 bases between.

V and J are TRBV5-1 and TRBJ2-1; D is unclear. The CDR3 spans 12 residues. Trimming cost V 4 bases and J 5 bases, with 7 bases left between them. Germline CDR1 SGHRS, CDR2 YFSETQ. CDR3 nucleotide sequence: TGCGCCAGCAGCACAGCTAACAATGAGCAGTTCTTC. Its protein is CASSTANNEQFF.

There are many counts of this clonotype. CDR3 nucleotides: TGCAGCGTTGAGCCAGGTAGCCCTGAAGCTTTCTTT. This sequence encodes CSVEPGSPEAFF. V usage is TRBV29-1 and J usage is TRBJ1-1; D call uncertain. The ends were cut back, 3 bases at V and 6 bases at J, with 11 bases in the middle. The CDR3 has 12 residues. Germline V gives CDR1 SQVTM, CDR2 ANQGSEA.

This clonotype was recorded at least ten times. This rearrangement joins TRBV6-6 to TRBJ2-7; TRBD2 is a possible D gene (5 bases). CDR1 is MNHNY, CDR2 SVGAGI, per germline (reference sequence). V lost 2 bases and J lost 7, with 18 bases in between. There are 15 residues in the CDR3. CDR3 protein: CASSYGSRELGEQYV. Written as DNA, the CDR3 is TGTGCCAGCAGTTACGGGTCTAGGGAGCTGGGGGAGCAGTACGTC.

This clonotype was seen more than once but under ten times. The CDR3 loop is CATSDPTGDHQPQHF. The CDR3 coding sequence is TGTGCCACCAGTGACCCGACAGGGGACCATCAGCCCCAGCATTTT. The chain joins TRBV24-1 to TRBJ1-5; 8 bases line up with TRBD1. The CDR3 length is 15 residues. Germline trimming cut 4 bases from V and 5 bases from J; bases unmatched to any gene: 6. Germline assignment: CDR1 KGHDR and CDR2 SFDVKD.

The chain uses TRBV7-9 and TRBJ2-1, with 12 bases identical to TRBD2. The CDR3 spans 18 residues. Germline CDR1 is SEHNR and CDR2 is FQNEAQ (reference sequence). J lost 3 bases, V lost 1 base, and 7 bases had no gene match. The CDR3 DNA follows: TGTGCCAGCAGCTTAGTAGTAACTAGCGGGAGGAACTACAATGAGCAGTTCTTC. This sequence encodes CASSLVVTSGRNYNEQFF.

The V call is TRBV6-2 or TRBV6-3, the J call TRBJ2-2, with 10 bases matching TRBD2. CDR1 MNHEY and CDR2 SVGEGT come from the germline V gene. J gave up 3 bases and V 6 bases, and 4 bases lay outside the gene matches. The CDR3 is made up of 15 amino acids. The CDR3 bases are TGTGCCAGCAGGCTAGCGGGAGTGGACACCGGGGAGCTGTTTTTT. Translated, it gives CASRLAGVDTGELFF.

The chain has TRBV14 and TRBJ2-4, with D hard to call. Germline V lookup: CDR1 SGHDN, CDR2 FVKESK. Trimming shortened V by 0 bases and J by 0 bases, and 3 bases separated the two germline ends. CDR3 length: 14 residues. CDR3 nucleotides: TGTGCCAGCAGCCAAGAAATAGCCAAAAACATTCAGTACTTC. This codes for CASSQEIAKNIQYF.

V is TRBV7-9 and J is TRBJ1-6; a weak D match, TRBD1 (6 bases). The CDR3 is 17 amino acids. V lost 2 bases, J lost 7 bases, and 18 bases lay in between. The germline V gene encodes CDR1 SEHNR and CDR2 FQNEAQ (reference sequence). In DNA, the CDR3 is TGTGCCAGCAGCTTAACATTTGGCAGGGGAAGGAATTCACCCCTCCACTTT. Translating gives CASSLTFGRGRNSPLHF. Full variable domain (missing parts from reference TRBV7-9 and TRBJ1-6): DTGVSQNPRHKITKRGQNVTFRCDPISEHNRLYWYRQTLGQGPEFLTYFQNEAQLEKSRLLSDRFSAERPKGSFSTLEIQRTEQGDSAMYLCASSLTFGRGRNSPLHFGNGTRLTVT.

This chain joins TRBV20-1 and TRBJ1-5; 7 bases fit TRBD1. The V segment lost 5 bases and the J segment 2 bases; nucleotides outside the gene matches: 6. The germline V gene encodes CDR1 DFQATT and CDR2 SNEGSKA (reference sequence). The length of the CDR3 is 14 residues. Written as DNA, the CDR3 is TGCAGTGCTCCTCGGACAGGCCGCAATCAGCCCCAGCATTTT. It is translated as CSAPRTGRNQPQHF.

This clonotype has only a few counts. The rearrangement joins TRBV5-1 to TRBJ2-3, with 9 bases identical to TRBD2. Per germline, CDR1 SGHRS and CDR2 YFSETQ. V was pared by 0 bases and J by 4 bases, with 9 bases of the junction left unmatched. The CDR3 loop spans 17 amino acids. The CDR3 nucleotides are TGCGCCAGCAGCTTGGCGGTTAGCGGGAGCACCCCAGATACGCAGTATTTT. Translation gives CASSLAVSGSTPDTQYF.

This clonotype was observed at least ten times. The chain employs TRBV13 and TRBJ1-4, with 8 bases that match TRBD1. Germline lookup yields CDR1 PRHDT and CDR2 FYEKMQ (reference sequence). V lost 5 bases, J lost 8 bases, and 10 bases stayed unmatched. The CDR3 length is 15 residues. The CDR3 region is CASSVTGGGTEKLFF. The CDR3 DNA is TGTGCCAGCAGCGTTACAGGGGGGGGAACAGAAAAACTGTTTTTT.

In this sample, this clonotype turned up a few times. The V call is TRBV12-3 or TRBV12-4, the J call TRBJ2-7, with 12 bases that match TRBD1. This CDR3 has 15 amino acids. The junction had 4 bases not matched to a gene; V was cut back by 0 bases and J by 7 bases. The CDR3 DNA reads TGTGCCAGCAGTTTAGCGGGACAGGGGGCGCAGGAGCAGTACTTC. Amino acids: CASSLAGQGAQEQYF.

The chain couples TRBV29-1 to TRBJ2-5; D remains ambiguous. V was trimmed by 0 bases and J by 1 base, leaving 18 bases between them. Germline V CDR1 and CDR2: SQVTM, ANQGSEA. This CDR3 region has 17 residues. The CDR3 DNA follows: TGCAGCGTTGAAGATTCCATTGGTCGAGTTTTCCAAGAGACCCAGTACTTC. Protein product: CSVEDSIGRVFQETQYF. The entire variable domain, with the rest obtained from reference TRBV29-1 and TRBJ2-5, is as follows: SAVISQKPSRDICQRGTSLTIQCQVDSQVTMMFWYRQQPGQSLTLIATANQGSEATYESGFVIDKFPISRPNLTFSTLTVSNMSPEDSSIYLCSVEDSIGRVFQETQYFGPGTRLLVL.

This clonotype was picked up many times. The genes are TRBV6-5 and TRBJ1-2; TRBD1 agrees at 9 bases. Germline lookup yields CDR1 MNHEY and CDR2 SVGAGI. V gave up 9 bases and J gave up 2 bases; unmatched junction bases: 4. The CDR3 sequence is 13 residues long. The CDR3 loop is CASQGTGNYGYTF. The CDR3 DNA reads as TGTGCCAGTCAGGGGACAGGGAACTATGGCTACACCTTC.

This clonotype came up a few times. The rearrangement links TRBV19 to TRBJ1-5; 8 bases map to TRBD1. The junction had 11 bases not matched to a gene; V was cut back by 6 bases and J by 1 base. Germline-derived CDR1 and CDR2 are LNHDA and SQIVND (reference sequence). The CDR3 loop spans 17 amino acids. The CDR3 nucleotides read TGTGCCAGTAGCTGGACAGGGCCATCGGGGAGCAATCAGCCCCAGCATTTT. Translation gives CASSWTGPSGSNQPQHF. Variable domain in full (rest from reference TRBV19 and TRBJ1-5): DGGITQSPKYLFRKEGQNVTLSCEQNLNHDAMYWYRQDPGQGLRLIYYSQIVNDFQKGDIAEGYSVSREKKESFPLTVTSAQKNPTAFYLCASSWTGPSGSNQPQHFGDGTRLSIL.

This clonotype was seen at least ten times. This chain links TRBV12-3 or TRBV12-4 with TRBJ2-3, with TRBD2 matching over 7 bases. Trimming took 3 bases from V and 2 from J; bases not matched to a gene: 11. The CDR3 contains 17 residues. DNA of the CDR3: TGTGCCAGCAGTTTCCGCTGGGGGAGGGCCTACACAGATACGCAGTATTTT. Protein product: CASSFRWGRAYTDTQYF.

The rearrangement joins TRBV28 to TRBJ2-7, with no clear D. This CDR3 contains 11 residues. CDR1 and CDR2 from the germline V gene are MDHEN and SYDVKM. Trimming shortened V by 6 bases and J by 5 bases, and 8 bases separated the two germline ends. CDR3 sequence: CASRVLDEQYF. The CDR3 nucleotides read TGTGCCAGCAGGGTATTAGACGAGCAGTACTTC.

At least ten counts were recorded for this clonotype. V usage is TRBV6-6 and J usage is TRBJ2-1; maybe TRBD2 (6 bases). CDR3 size: 12 residues. The ends were cut back, 6 bases at V and 8 bases at J, with 11 bases in the middle. CDR1 is MNHNY, CDR2 SVGAGI, per germline (reference sequence). The CDR3 region is CASRPGTHEQFF. The CDR3 DNA sequence: TGTGCCAGCAGGCCGGGGACTCATGAGCAGTTCTTC.